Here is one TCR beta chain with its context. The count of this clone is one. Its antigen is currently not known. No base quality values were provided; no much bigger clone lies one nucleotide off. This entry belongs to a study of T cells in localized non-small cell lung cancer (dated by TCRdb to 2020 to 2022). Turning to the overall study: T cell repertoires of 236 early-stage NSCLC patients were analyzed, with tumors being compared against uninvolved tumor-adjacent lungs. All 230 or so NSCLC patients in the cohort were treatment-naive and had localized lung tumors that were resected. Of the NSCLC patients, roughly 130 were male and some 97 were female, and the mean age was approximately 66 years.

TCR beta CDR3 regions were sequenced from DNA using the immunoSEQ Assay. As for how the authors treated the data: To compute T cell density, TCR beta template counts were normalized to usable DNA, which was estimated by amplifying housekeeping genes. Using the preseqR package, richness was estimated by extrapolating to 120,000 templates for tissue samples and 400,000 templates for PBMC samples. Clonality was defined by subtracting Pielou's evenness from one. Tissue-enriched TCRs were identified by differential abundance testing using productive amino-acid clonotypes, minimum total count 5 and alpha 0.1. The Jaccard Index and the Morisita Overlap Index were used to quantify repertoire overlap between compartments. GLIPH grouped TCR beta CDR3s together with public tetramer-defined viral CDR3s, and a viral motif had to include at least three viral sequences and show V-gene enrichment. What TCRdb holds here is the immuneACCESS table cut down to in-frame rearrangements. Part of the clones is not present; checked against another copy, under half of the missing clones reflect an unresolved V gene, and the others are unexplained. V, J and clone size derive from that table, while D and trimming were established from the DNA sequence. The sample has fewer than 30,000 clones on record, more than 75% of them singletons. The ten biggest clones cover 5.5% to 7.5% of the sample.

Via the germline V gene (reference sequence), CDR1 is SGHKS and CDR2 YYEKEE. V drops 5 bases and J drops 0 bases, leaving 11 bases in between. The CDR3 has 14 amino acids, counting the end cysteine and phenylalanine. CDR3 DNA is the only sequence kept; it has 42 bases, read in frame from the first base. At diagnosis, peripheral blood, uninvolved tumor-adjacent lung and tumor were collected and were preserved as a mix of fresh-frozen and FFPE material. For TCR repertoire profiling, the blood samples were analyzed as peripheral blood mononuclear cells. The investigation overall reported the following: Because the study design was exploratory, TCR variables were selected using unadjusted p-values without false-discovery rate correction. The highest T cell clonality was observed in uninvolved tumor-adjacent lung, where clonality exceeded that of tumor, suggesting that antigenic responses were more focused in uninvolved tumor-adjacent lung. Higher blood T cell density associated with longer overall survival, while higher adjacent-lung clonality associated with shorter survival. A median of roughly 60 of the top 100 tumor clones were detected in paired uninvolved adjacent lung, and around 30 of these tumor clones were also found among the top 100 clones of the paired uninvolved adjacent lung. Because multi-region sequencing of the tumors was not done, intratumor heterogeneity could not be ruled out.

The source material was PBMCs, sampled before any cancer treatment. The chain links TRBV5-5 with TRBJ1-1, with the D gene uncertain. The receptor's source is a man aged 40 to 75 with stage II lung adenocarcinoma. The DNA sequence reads TGTGCCAGCAGACCGCGAGGGATGAACACTGAAGCTTTCTTT. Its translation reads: CASRPRGMNTEAFF.